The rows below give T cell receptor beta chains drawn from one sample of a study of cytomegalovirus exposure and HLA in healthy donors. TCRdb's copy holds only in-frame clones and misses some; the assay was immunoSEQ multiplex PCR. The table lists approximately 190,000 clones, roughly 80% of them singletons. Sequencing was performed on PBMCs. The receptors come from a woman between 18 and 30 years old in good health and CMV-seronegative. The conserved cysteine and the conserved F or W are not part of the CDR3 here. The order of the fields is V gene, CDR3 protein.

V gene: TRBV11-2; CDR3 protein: ASSVGQEQGIYQPQH
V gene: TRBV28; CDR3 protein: ASGTGGPEREKLF
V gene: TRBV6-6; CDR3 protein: ASSYPQFQGRGEQY
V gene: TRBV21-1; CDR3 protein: ASSKGDREIPNTGELF
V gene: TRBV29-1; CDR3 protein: SVTLALQGSERY
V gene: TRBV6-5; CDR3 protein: ASSYSHPNTGELF
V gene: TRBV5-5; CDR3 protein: ASSFADGQNYGYT
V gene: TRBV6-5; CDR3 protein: ASSFGTVDDSYEQY
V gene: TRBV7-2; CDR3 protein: ASSSKGLAGVYNEQF
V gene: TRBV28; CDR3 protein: ASSTRRIRNQPQH
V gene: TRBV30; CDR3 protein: AFLQGTSTDTQY
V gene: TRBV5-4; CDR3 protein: CGGQEGMNTEAF
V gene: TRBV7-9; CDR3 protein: ASSLGDRGLQDTQY
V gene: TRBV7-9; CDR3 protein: ASSGGPGQVRNEQF
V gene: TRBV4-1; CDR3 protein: ASSQVGGPLTGELF
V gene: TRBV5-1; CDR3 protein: ASSSAGLSYEQY
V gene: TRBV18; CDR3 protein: ASSPRGQVPNTEAF